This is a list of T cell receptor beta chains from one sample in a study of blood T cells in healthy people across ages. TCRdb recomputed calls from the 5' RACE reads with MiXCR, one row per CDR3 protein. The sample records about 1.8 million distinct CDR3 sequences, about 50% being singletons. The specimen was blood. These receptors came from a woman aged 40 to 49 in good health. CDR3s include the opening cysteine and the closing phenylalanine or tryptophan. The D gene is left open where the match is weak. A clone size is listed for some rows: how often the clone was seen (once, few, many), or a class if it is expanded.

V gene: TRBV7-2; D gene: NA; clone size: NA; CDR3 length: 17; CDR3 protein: CAGSPTLLKAPRDTQYF
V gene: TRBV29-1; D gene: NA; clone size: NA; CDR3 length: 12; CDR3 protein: CSVISTGETQYF
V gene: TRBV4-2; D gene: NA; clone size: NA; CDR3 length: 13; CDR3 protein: CASSLLENQPQHF
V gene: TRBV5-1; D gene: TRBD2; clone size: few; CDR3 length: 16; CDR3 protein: CASSHLAGDSTDTQYF
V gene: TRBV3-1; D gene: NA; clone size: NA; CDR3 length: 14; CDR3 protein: CASSQNRPAETQYF
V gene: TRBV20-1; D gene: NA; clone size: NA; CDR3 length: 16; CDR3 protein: CSARGGTGLSTYEQYF
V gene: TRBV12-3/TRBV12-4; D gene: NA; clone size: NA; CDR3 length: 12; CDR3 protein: CTSSLGAAGLFF
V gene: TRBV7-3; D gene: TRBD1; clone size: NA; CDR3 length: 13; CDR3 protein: CASSLGQGYIQYF
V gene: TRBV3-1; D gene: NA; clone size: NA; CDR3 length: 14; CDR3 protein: CASSQYGPAKEQYF
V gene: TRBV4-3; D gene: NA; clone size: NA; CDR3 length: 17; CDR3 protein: CASSQETEMSSYNEQFF
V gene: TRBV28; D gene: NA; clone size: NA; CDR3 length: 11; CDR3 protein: CASRYRTAQYF
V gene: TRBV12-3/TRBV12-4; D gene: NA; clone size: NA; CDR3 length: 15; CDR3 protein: CASSFKGRGGETQYF
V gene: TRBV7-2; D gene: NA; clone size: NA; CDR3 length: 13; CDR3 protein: CASSRGSYQPQHF
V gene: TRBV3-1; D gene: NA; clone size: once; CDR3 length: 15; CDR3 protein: CASSQGPGIETEAFF
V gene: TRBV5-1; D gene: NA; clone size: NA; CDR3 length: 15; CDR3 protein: CASSSMQGINYGYTF
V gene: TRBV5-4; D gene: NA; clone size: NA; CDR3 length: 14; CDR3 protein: CASSDRTGYYGYTF
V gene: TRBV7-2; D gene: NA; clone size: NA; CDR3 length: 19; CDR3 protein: CASSAFVRASFLSTDTQYF